The 18 T cell receptor beta chains below were found in one sample sequenced in a study of CD4+ T cells in melanoma (dated by TCRdb to between 2021 and 2023). The library came from the immunoSEQ multiplex PCR assay. TCRdb carries this immuneACCESS record with in-frame sequences only. Its versions omit some clonotypes, under half of them owing to an unresolved V gene in the studies checked, with the rest unexplained. The sample contains about 6,600 clones, more than 65% of them found a single time. The top ten constitute around 30% of the sample. Sequences were obtained from cells from a culture (not recorded whether cultured in vitro). The origin of the receptors is a human donor with melanoma.

The V call is TRBV28, the J call TRBJ1-4, with D tentatively TRBD1 (6 bases). V was cut by 6 bases and J by 6 bases, with 17 bases left in between. This CDR3 comprises 15 residues. Germline V gene lookup returns CDR1 MDHEN and CDR2 SYDVKM. The CDR3 DNA is TGTGCCAGCAGCCGCCGGGACGGGGGGCATGAAAAACTGTTTTTT. It encodes CASSRRDGGHEKLFF.

V is TRBV7-2 and J is TRBJ2-7, with 7 bases identical to TRBD1. J gave up 0 bases and V 5 bases, and 4 bases lay outside the gene matches. Germline lookup yields CDR1 SGHTA and CDR2 FQGNSA. The CDR3 contains 14 residues. The CDR3 here is CASSPQGNSYEQYF. In DNA form, the CDR3 reads TGTGCCAGCAGCCCACAGGGGAACTCCTACGAGCAGTACTTC.

V usage is TRBV7-2 and J usage is TRBJ1-5; D is possibly TRBD1 (6 bases). Germline CDR1 and CDR2: SGHTA and FQGNSA. Trimming pared 1 base from V and 2 bases from J, leaving 9 bases between. The CDR3 sequence is 15 residues long. This CDR3 is CASSLGDTRNQPQHF. For the CDR3, the DNA is TGTGCCAGCAGCTTAGGGGACACCCGCAATCAGCCCCAGCATTTT.

This rearrangement joins TRBV3-1 (or the pseudogene TRBV3-2) to TRBJ1-1; D not resolved. The CDR3 is 13 residues long. Trimming left V 0 bases short and J 7 bases short, with 9 bases between. The germline gives CDR1 LGHDT, CDR2 YNNKEL (reference sequence). This chain's CDR3 is CASSQDWGDEAFF. The CDR3 DNA is TGTGCCAGCAGCCAAGATTGGGGAGATGAAGCTTTCTTT.

The chain combines TRBV18 with TRBJ2-3, with D uncertain. The CDR3 totals 16 residues. V was clipped by 1 base and J by 1 base, with 12 bases between them. Germline loops: CDR1 KGHSH, CDR2 LQKENI. CDR3 nucleotide sequence: TGTGCCAGCTCACCACTCGGTCTAGTCGGCACAGATACGCAGTATTTT. This encodes CASSPLGLVGTDTQYF.

V gene TRBV7-8 combines with J gene TRBJ2-5, with D possibly TRBD1 on 5 matching bases. The CDR3 is 14 amino acids. The V end was cut by 4 bases, the J end by 2 bases, with 11 bases between. Germline V gives CDR1 SGHVS, CDR2 FQNEAQ. The DNA of the CDR3 is TGTGCCAGCAGCTCAAGACAGACTCAAGAGACCCAGTACTTC. This translates into CASSSRQTQETQYF.

This chain uses TRBV7-2 with TRBJ2-1; D ambiguous. V was pared by 2 bases and J by 3 bases, with 5 bases between. Germline CDR1 is SGHTA and CDR2 is FQGNSA. The CDR3 contains 13 residues. The CDR3 sequence: CASSLPIYNEQFF. Written as DNA, the CDR3 is TGTGCCAGCAGCTTACCCATCTACAATGAGCAGTTCTTC.

The J gene is TRBJ1-1, the V gene TRBV14, with TRBD1 matching over 9 bases. There are 14 residues in the CDR3. V lost 4 bases to trimming and J lost 3 bases; unmatched junction nucleotides: 3. CDR1 and CDR2 (germline): SGHDN, FVKESK. The CDR3 region is CASSLTGGYTEAFF. The CDR3 bases are TGTGCCAGCAGCCTCACAGGGGGCTACACTGAAGCTTTCTTT.

This rearrangement joins TRBV6-5 to TRBJ2-5, with D perhaps TRBD1 (6 bases). V lost 5 bases and J 4 bases, leaving 14 bases between the germline ends. The V gene's germline CDR1 is MNHEY and CDR2 SVGAGI. This CDR3 contains 14 residues. The CDR3: CASSPPGDRETQYF. The DNA for the CDR3 is TGTGCCAGCAGTCCCCCAGGGGATCGAGAGACCCAGTACTTC.

V is TRBV19 and J is TRBJ1-2; 9 nucleotides match TRBD1. Germline assignment: CDR1 LNHDA and CDR2 SQIVND (reference sequence). Trimming cost V 4 bases and J 8 bases; bases outside gene matches: 8. This CDR3 is built from 14 residues. CDR3 DNA: TGTGCCAGTAGTACGGACAGGGGCCTCGAGGGCTACACCTTC. This translates into CASSTDRGLEGYTF.

The CDR3 DNA reads TGTGCCTGGAGTGAGGGCCTCACCGGGGAGCTGTTTTTT. It yields the protein CAWSEGLTGELFF. The rearrangement links TRBV30 to TRBJ2-2; D is ambiguous. V was shortened by 1 base and J by 4 bases, with 7 bases between the two germline ends. CDR1 is GTSNPN and CDR2 is SVGIG in the germline V gene (reference sequence). The CDR3 has 13 residues.

In its sample, this clone was seen a few times. The chain combines TRBV9 with TRBJ1-4; no clear D. This CDR3 region has 15 residues. The germline CDR1 and CDR2 sequences are SGDLS and YYNGEE. V was trimmed by 4 bases and J by 8 bases, leaving 18 bases between them. In DNA form, the CDR3 reads TGTGCCAGCAGCTCGGACGTTGGGAGAGAGGAAAAACTGTTTTTT. Translating it yields CASSSDVGREEKLFF.

By share of the sample, this clone is medium-sized. This chain connects TRBV5-8 to TRBJ2-2, with unresolved D. CDR3 length equals 16 residues. Between the trimmed V and J ends, which lost 1 base and 0 bases, there was a span of 10 bases. CDR1 is SGHTS, CDR2 YDEGEE, per germline. The CDR3, as DNA: TGTGCCAGCAGCTTGAAGTCAGGACCGAACACCGGGGAGCTGTTTTTT. Its protein product is CASSLKSGPNTGELFF.

V and J are TRBV12-3 or TRBV12-4 and TRBJ2-2; D is uncertain. The CDR3 runs 10 residues. The V gene lost 6 bases and the J gene lost 4 bases, with 0 bases spanning the gap. The CDR3 bases are TGTGCCAGCAGCACCGGGGAGCTGTTTTTT. It codes for CASSTGELFF.

The rearrangement joins TRBV6-1 to TRBJ2-3, with a tentative D call TRBD1 (5 bases). The V end lost 2 bases, the J end lost 4 bases, and 13 bases lay between the germline ends. In germline, CDR1 is MNHNS, CDR2 SASEGT. The length of the CDR3 is 15 residues. The CDR3 protein is CASSEQWGLSDTQYF. DNA of the CDR3: TGTGCCAGCAGTGAACAATGGGGCCTTTCAGATACGCAGTATTTT.

In this sample, this clone turned up a few times. The chain couples TRBV4-1 to TRBJ2-1, with 8 bases lining up with TRBD2. Per germline, CDR1 MGHRA and CDR2 YSYEKL. CDR3 size: 16 residues. Unmatched junction bases numbered 8, after V lost 3 bases and J lost 4 bases. CDR3 loop: CASSHTAGVLYNEQFF. For the CDR3, the DNA is TGCGCCAGCAGCCACACAGCGGGGGTCCTTTACAATGAGCAGTTCTTC.

This clone is medium-sized within its sample. The V and J genes are TRBV5-1 and TRBJ1-2; 11 bases are shared with TRBD1. Germline loops: CDR1 SGHRS, CDR2 YFSETQ. This CDR3 is 16 amino acids long. V gave up 0 bases and J gave up 4 bases; unmatched junction bases: 5. Written as DNA, the CDR3 is TGCGCCAGCAGCTTGGGGACAGGGGGCGGAAGCTATGGCTACACCTTC. This encodes CASSLGTGGGSYGYTF.

This chain links TRBV30 with TRBJ2-7; D is uncertain. The length of the CDR3 is 13 residues. V lost 3 bases and J lost 2, with 11 bases in between. CDR1 GTSNPN and CDR2 SVGIG come from the germline V gene (reference sequence). The CDR3: CAWRGGGAYEQYF. DNA of the CDR3: TGTGCCTGGAGGGGCGGCGGAGCCTACGAGCAGTACTTC.